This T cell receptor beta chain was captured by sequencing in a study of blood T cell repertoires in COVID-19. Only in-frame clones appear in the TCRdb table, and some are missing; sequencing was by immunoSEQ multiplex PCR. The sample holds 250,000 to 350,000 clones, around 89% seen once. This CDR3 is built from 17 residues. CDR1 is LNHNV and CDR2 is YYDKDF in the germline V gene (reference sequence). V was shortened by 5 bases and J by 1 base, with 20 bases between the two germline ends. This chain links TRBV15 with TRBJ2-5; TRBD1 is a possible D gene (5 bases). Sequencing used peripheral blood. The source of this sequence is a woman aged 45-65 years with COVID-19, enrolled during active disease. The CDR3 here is CATSPPGFPWGQETQYF. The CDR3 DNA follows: TGTGCCACCAGCCCGCCAGGGTTCCCCTGGGGCCAAGAGACCCAGTACTTC.